The 28 T cell receptor beta chains listed next were all sequenced from one sample in a study. TCRdb fed the reads into MiXCR, producing one record per CDR3 protein. This sample has about 3,000 distinct CDR3 sequences; 9.8% occur once, and the top ten carry over 6%. Material: CD4+ T cells from synovial fluid. These receptors were obtained from a human donor with rheumatoid arthritis.

This clonotype was found many times. V gene TRBV5-1 combines with J gene TRBJ2-7; 9 bases map to TRBD1. Germline CDR1 and CDR2: SGHRS and YFSETQ. CDR3 length equals 15 residues. The ends lost 0 bases at V and 2 bases at J; junction bases unmatched: 3. CDR3 in DNA: TGCGCCAGCAGCTTGGGGACAGGGGAAGCCTACGAGCAGTACTTC. This gives the protein CASSLGTGEAYEQYF.

This clonotype qualifies as medium-sized (0.01 to 0.1%). The chain links TRBV6-5 to TRBJ1-2; a possible D gene is TRBD1 (6 bases). CDR1 and CDR2 (germline): MNHEY, SVGAGI. The length of the CDR3 is 13 residues. V shed 10 bases and J shed 1 base, with 13 bases lying between them. CDR3 loop: CATLTGLNYGYTF. Here the CDR3 DNA reads TGTGCCACCTTGACAGGTCTTAACTATGGCTACACCTTC.

Worth noting for this clonotype: Sequence at one end of the junction differs from germline and may be a read error. The chain couples TRBV20-1 to TRBJ2-1; TRBD2 matches at 12 bases. Germline lookup yields CDR1 DFQATT and CDR2 SNEGSKA (reference sequence). The CDR3 runs to 18 residues. The DNA for the CDR3 is TGCAGTGCTTCTCAGAAGGGGACTAGCGGGCACTCCTTCAATGAGCAGTTCTTC. It translates to CSASQKGTSGHSFNEQFF.

The chain uses TRBV5-1 and TRBJ2-7; D is perhaps TRBD1 (6 bases). V lost 4 bases and J 1 base, leaving 12 bases between the germline ends. From germline, CDR1 is SGHRS and CDR2 YFSETQ. There are 14 residues in the CDR3. The CDR3 DNA reads TGCGCCAGCAGCATCGGTGGGACATCCTACGAGCAGTACTTC. This codes for CASSIGGTSYEQYF. Full variable domain (remainder filled in from reference TRBV5-1 and TRBJ2-7): KAGVTQTPRYLIKTRGQQVTLSCSPISGHRSVSWYQQTPGQGLQFLFEYFSETQRNKGNFPGRFSGRQFSNSRSEMNVSTLELGDSALYLCASSIGGTSYEQYFGPGTRLTVT.

By sample fraction, this clonotype is medium-sized. This sequence joins TRBV6-6 and TRBJ2-7; no firm D call. Per the germline V gene, CDR1 is MNHNY and CDR2 is SVGAGI (reference sequence). The V and J ends lost 6 bases and 6 bases respectively, with 6 bases between them. The length of the CDR3 is 10 residues. The DNA for the CDR3 is TGTGCCAGCAGCTTGCCCGAGCAGTACTTC. Encoded protein: CASSLPEQYF.

This clonotype is medium-sized by share. This chain uses TRBV5-1 with TRBJ2-1, with TRBD2 identical over 7 bases. V gave up 0 bases and J gave up 8 bases; unmatched junction bases: 8. The CDR3 extends over 15 amino acids. Germline CDR1 SGHRS, CDR2 YFSETQ. For the CDR3, the DNA is TGCGCCAGCAGCTTGGTCTCTAGCGGATGGGATGAGCAGTTCTTC. Translation gives CASSLVSSGWDEQFF.

This clonotype is medium-sized by share. This rearrangement joins TRBV20-1 to TRBJ2-5; D call uncertain. CDR3 length: 14 residues. CDR1 is DFQATT and CDR2 is SNEGSKA in the germline V gene (reference sequence). The V end was cut by 6 bases, the J end by 0 bases, with 14 bases between. CDR3 protein: CSARPRSYQETQYF. CDR3 in DNA: TGCAGTGCCCGCCCCCGCAGCTACCAAGAGACCCAGTACTTC.

This clonotype rates as medium-sized. The rearrangement joins TRBV7-2 to TRBJ2-1, with no clear D. The V gene lost 5 bases and the J gene lost 5 bases, with 16 bases spanning the gap. CDR3 size: 15 residues. The germline V gene encodes CDR1 SGHTA and CDR2 FQGNSA. The CDR3 spells CASSRSTGPNNEQFF. DNA of the CDR3: TGTGCCAGCAGCCGATCCACTGGCCCAAACAATGAGCAGTTCTTC.

This clonotype occurred many times. The rearrangement links TRBV7-9 to TRBJ2-6; 12 bases are shared with TRBD1. The CDR3 spans 18 residues. Germline CDR1 SEHNR, CDR2 FQNEAQ (reference sequence). Trimming at V came to 4 bases and at J to 3 bases, leaving 7 bases not matched to a gene. The CDR3 loop is CASSYPGQGAFGANVLTF. The CDR3, as DNA: TGTGCCAGCAGCTATCCGGGACAGGGGGCATTTGGGGCCAACGTCCTGACTTTC.

This clonotype was seen a few times. At one boundary the junction diverges from the germline segment, which might be a read error. The J gene is TRBJ1-1, the V gene TRBV10-2; 11 nucleotides match TRBD1. This CDR3 region has 15 residues. The V gene's germline CDR1 is WSHSY and CDR2 SAAADI. In DNA form, the CDR3 reads TGCGCCAGCAGTGAGCCCGAAGGGACAGGGGGGAACATTCTGTTT. Translated, it gives CASSEPEGTGGNILF.

This clonotype was seen repeatedly, ten times or more. The V gene is TRBV20-1, the J gene TRBJ2-5; D not certain. The CDR3 loop spans 13 amino acids. CDR1 and CDR2 (germline): DFQATT, SNEGSKA (reference sequence). The V and J ends lost 0 bases and 1 base respectively, with 6 bases between them. The chain's CDR3 is CSAREPRQETQYF. CDR3 coding DNA: TGCAGTGCTAGAGAACCCCGCCAAGAGACCCAGTACTTC.

This clonotype is deemed medium-sized. This rearrangement joins TRBV20-1 to TRBJ2-3; weak D call: TRBD2 (5 bases). Trimming removed 6 bases at V and 3 bases at J, with 13 bases between. The CDR3 covers 13 residues. Germline V gene data show CDR1 as DFQATT and CDR2 as SNEGSKA (reference sequence). The chain's CDR3 is CSARHSATDTQYF. DNA for the CDR3: TGCAGTGCCAGACATAGCGCAACAGATACGCAGTATTTT.

This clonotype was recorded many times. The chain recombines TRBV5-1 with TRBJ2-5; possibly TRBD2 for D (6 bases). Trimming removed 3 bases at V and 5 bases at J, with 14 bases between. Germline V gene data show CDR1 as SGHRS and CDR2 as YFSETQ. This CDR3 has 14 amino acids. The CDR3 is CASSWTGEVETQYF. The DNA for the CDR3 is TGCGCCAGCAGCTGGACGGGAGAGGTGGAGACCCAGTACTTC.

The genes are TRBV12-3 or TRBV12-4 and TRBJ2-2, with a weak D call TRBD2 (6 bases). Deletions cut 2 bases from V and 7 bases from J, with 11 bases between. The CDR3 contains 14 residues. The CDR3 DNA sequence: TGTGCCAGCAGTTTATCGGGGGTTGGCGGGGAGCTGTTTTTT. This gives the protein CASSLSGVGGELFF.

In its sample, this clonotype ranks as medium-sized. The CDR3 spells CASEGETQYF. The DNA of the CDR3 is TGTGCCAGCGAGGGAGAGACCCAGTACTTC. V gene TRBV7-9 combines with J gene TRBJ2-5, with a tentative D call TRBD2 (5 bases). Germline V gene data show CDR1 as SEHNR and CDR2 as FQNEAQ (reference sequence). This CDR3 is built from 10 residues. Trimming stripped 8 bases from V and 4 bases from J, with 5 bases between.

This clonotype was seen a few times. The chain uses TRBV7-3 and TRBJ2-7, with TRBD2 as a possible D gene (5 bases). V was cut by 2 bases and J by 4 bases, with 12 bases left in between. Germline CDR1 is SGHTA and CDR2 is FQGTGA. CDR3 size: 14 residues. The CDR3 nucleotides are TGTGCCAGCAGCTTACACCCCGGGAAATACGAGCAGTACTTC. It yields the protein CASSLHPGKYEQYF. Using reference TRBV7-3 and TRBJ2-7 for the parts outside the CDR3, the full variable domain is GAGVSQTPSNKVTEKGKYVELRCDPISGHTALYWYRQSLGQGPEFLIYFQGTGAADDSGLPNDRFFAVRPEGSVSTLKIQRTERGDSAVYLCASSLHPGKYEQYFGPGTRLTVT.

The chain has TRBV18 and TRBJ2-7; no firm D call. The CDR3 sequence is 15 residues long. Deletions cut 2 bases from V and 4 bases from J, with 15 bases between. Germline lookup yields CDR1 KGHSH and CDR2 LQKENI. Here the CDR3 DNA reads TGTGCCAGCTCACCAAGCAGGACCTCCCAATACGAGCAGTACTTC. This gives the protein CASSPSRTSQYEQYF. Full variable domain (remainder filled in from reference TRBV18 and TRBJ2-7): NAGVMQNPRHLVRRRGQEARLRCSPMKGHSHVYWYRQLPEEGLKFMVYLQKENIIDESGMPKERFSAEFPKEGPSILRIQQVVRGDSAAYFCASSPSRTSQYEQYFGPGTRLTVT.

By share of the sample, this clonotype is large. J is TRBJ2-5 and V is TRBV3-1; D might be TRBD2 (5 bases). Between the trimmed V and J ends, which lost 0 bases and 2 bases, there was a span of 10 bases. Per germline, CDR1 LGHDT and CDR2 YNNKEL (reference sequence). This CDR3 is built from 15 residues. Written as DNA, the CDR3 is TGTGCCAGCAGCCAAGAGGAGGCAGCACAAGAGACCCAGTACTTC. Amino acids: CASSQEEAAQETQYF.

Within the sample, this clonotype is medium-sized. This chain joins TRBV3-1 and TRBJ1-1, with D unclear. Germline V gene sequence: CDR1 LGHDT, CDR2 YNNKEL (reference sequence). CDR3 length: 13 amino acids. Trimming stripped 4 bases from V and 2 bases from J, with 8 bases between. CDR3 in amino acids: CASSPPYNTEAFF. CDR3 nucleotides: TGTGCCAGCAGCCCCCCGTATAACACTGAAGCTTTCTTT.

This clonotype is termed medium-sized. The V gene is TRBV7-6, the J gene TRBJ2-1; 8 positions match TRBD1. Trimming removed 5 bases from V and 5 bases from J; junction bases left unmatched: 5. Germline V lookup: CDR1 SGHVS, CDR2 FNYEAQ. The CDR3 spans 14 residues. CDR3 region: CASSAGTGDNEQFF. The CDR3 region has the DNA TGTGCCAGCAGCGCCGGGACAGGAGACAATGAGCAGTTCTTC.

By share of the sample, this clonotype is medium-sized. The chain is built from TRBV6-5 and TRBJ1-6, with 9 bases aligning to TRBD1. V lost 7 bases to trimming and J lost 5 bases; unmatched junction nucleotides: 6. The CDR3 spans 15 residues. Germline-derived CDR1 and CDR2 are MNHEY and SVGAGI. The CDR3 DNA follows: TGTGCCAGCAACCCCGGGACAGGGAATAATTCACCCCTCCACTTT. Its translation is CASNPGTGNNSPLHF.

By share of the sample, this clonotype is medium-sized (0.01 to 0.1%). The chain has TRBV28 and TRBJ2-1; TRBD1 matches 11 bases. V was pared by 3 bases and J by 9 bases, with 7 bases of the junction left unmatched. CDR3 length: 15 amino acids. Germline V gene data show CDR1 as MDHEN and CDR2 as SYDVKM. The DNA for the CDR3 is TGTGCCAGCAGTTTCCCCTGGACAGGGGGCGGTGAGCAGTTCTTC. This codes for CASSFPWTGGGEQFF.

The chain is built from TRBV3-1 and TRBJ2-7; D remains unclear. Per the germline V gene, CDR1 is LGHDT and CDR2 is YNNKEL (reference sequence). The CDR3 spans 13 residues. V lost 4 bases and J 4 bases, leaving 11 bases between the germline ends. In DNA, the CDR3 is TGTGCCAGCAGCCTTGGACGGTCATACGAGCAGTACTTC. This gives the protein CASSLGRSYEQYF.

This clonotype is deemed medium-sized. The J gene is TRBJ2-3, the V gene TRBV10-3; TRBD1 matches at 7 bases. With 3 bases clipped from V and 1 base from J, the junction kept 4 bases outside the gene matches. Germline CDR1 ENHRY, CDR2 SYGVKD. The CDR3 has 15 residues. The chain's CDR3 is CAISEVTGGTDTQYF. As DNA, the CDR3 is TGTGCCATCAGTGAAGTTACAGGGGGCACAGATACGCAGTATTTT.

This clonotype was observed once. A much larger clone is a single base away; this may be a read error. The chain is built from TRBV29-1 and TRBJ1-4; a possible D gene is TRBD1 (5 bases). Germline V gene data show CDR1 as SQVTM and CDR2 as ANQGSEA. The CDR3 is 14 amino acids. The CDR3, as DNA: TGCAGCGTCGAACGACAGTCAACTAAAGAAAAACTGTTTTTT. Its translation: CSVERQSTKEKLFF.

This sequence joins TRBV29-1 and TRBJ1-6; 8 bases line up with TRBD1. In germline, CDR1 is SQVTM, CDR2 ANQGSEA. The length of the CDR3 is 13 residues. Unmatched junction bases numbered 3, after V lost 5 bases and J lost 6 bases. CDR3 in amino acids: CSVRTGSNSPLHF. The CDR3 coding sequence is TGCAGCGTTCGGACAGGGAGTAATTCACCCCTCCACTTT.

This clonotype is medium-sized in the sample. V gene TRBV20-1 combines with J gene TRBJ1-3; a possible D gene is TRBD1 (5 bases). V was clipped by 6 bases and J by 8 bases, with 17 bases between them. The CDR3 extends over 13 amino acids. Germline CDR1 is DFQATT and CDR2 is SNEGSKA (reference sequence). CDR3 residues: CSARDPGADTIYF. The CDR3 DNA follows: TGCAGTGCCCGGGACCCGGGAGCGGACACCATATATTTT.

The table lists this clonotype with many counts. V usage is TRBV20-1 and J usage is TRBJ2-2, with a weak D call TRBD1 (6 bases). The germline V gene encodes CDR1 DFQATT and CDR2 SNEGSKA (reference sequence). Between the trimmed V and J ends, which lost 4 bases and 6 bases, there was a span of 18 bases. This CDR3 spans 15 amino acids. The CDR3 spells CSATRGTIESGELFF. CDR3 nucleotides: TGCAGTGCTACTAGGGGGACGATTGAATCCGGGGAGCTGTTTTTT.